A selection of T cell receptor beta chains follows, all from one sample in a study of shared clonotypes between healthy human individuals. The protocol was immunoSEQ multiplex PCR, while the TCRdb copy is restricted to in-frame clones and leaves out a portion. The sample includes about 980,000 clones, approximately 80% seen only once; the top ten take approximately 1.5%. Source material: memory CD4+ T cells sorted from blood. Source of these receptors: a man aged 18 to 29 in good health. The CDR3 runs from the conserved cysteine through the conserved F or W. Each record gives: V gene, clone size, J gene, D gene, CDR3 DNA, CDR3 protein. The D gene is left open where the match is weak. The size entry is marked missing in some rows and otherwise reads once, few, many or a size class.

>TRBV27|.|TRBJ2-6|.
TGTGCCAGCAGTTTATGGGGATCTGGGGCCAACGTCCTGACTTTC
CASSLWGSGANVLTF
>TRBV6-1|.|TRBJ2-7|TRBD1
TGTGCCAGCAGGGGACAGGGGGGAAGCTACGAGCAGTACTTC
CASRGQGGSYEQYF
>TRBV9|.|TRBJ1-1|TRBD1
TGTGCCAGCAGCGTAGGTCAGGGGGCAAACACTGAAGCTTTCTTT
CASSVGQGANTEAFF
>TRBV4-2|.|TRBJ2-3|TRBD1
TGTGCCAGCAGCGCCGGGACAGGGCCTACAGATACGCAGTATTTT
CASSAGTGPTDTQYF
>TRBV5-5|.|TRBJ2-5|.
TGTGCCAGCAGCCCAGCAAGCCCAGAGACCCAGTACTTC
CASSPASPETQYF
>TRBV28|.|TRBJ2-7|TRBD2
TGTGCCAGCAGTCCGGGACTAGTCGCAGGTTACGAGCAGTACTTC
CASSPGLVAGYEQYF
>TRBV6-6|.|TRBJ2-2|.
TGTGCCTCGACTCGGGGCCGCGGAAGAACCGGGGAGCTGTTTTTT
CASTRGRGRTGELFF
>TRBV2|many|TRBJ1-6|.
TGTGCCAGCAGTTTTACAGCTTATAATTCACCCCTCCACTTT
CASSFTAYNSPLHF
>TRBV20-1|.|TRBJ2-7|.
TGCAGTCCCAAAGTGGGCTACGAGCAGTACTTC
CSPKVGYEQYF
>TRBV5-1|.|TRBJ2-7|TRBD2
TGCGCCAGCAGCGGTAGGGACTACAACGAGCAGTACTTC
CASSGRDYNEQYF
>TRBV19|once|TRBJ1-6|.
TGTGCCAGTAGACAGGGCCTGAATTCACCCCTCCACTTT
CASRQGLNSPLHF
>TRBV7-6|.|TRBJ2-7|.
TGTGCCAGCAGCTTAGGACAGGCTCGCGAGCAGTACTTC
CASSLGQAREQYF
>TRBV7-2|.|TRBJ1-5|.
TGTGCCAGCAGCCATCCAGGGTACGGGGGGCCCCAGCATTTT
CASSHPGYGGPQHF
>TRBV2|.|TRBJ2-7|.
TGTGCCAGCGCTCTTAGGGAGTTACAGTACTTC
CASALRELQYF
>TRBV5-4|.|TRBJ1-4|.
TGTGCCAGCAGCCTAGAGGGACAAAAGGGGGAAAAACTGTTTTTT
CASSLEGQKGEKLFF
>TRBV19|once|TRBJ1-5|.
TGTGCCAGTAGTATAGCTGGCAGGGAAGTTGAGCCCCAGCATTTT
CASSIAGREVEPQHF
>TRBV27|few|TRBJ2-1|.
TGTGCCAGCAGTCCACAGGGCAATGAGCAGTTCTTC
CASSPQGNEQFF
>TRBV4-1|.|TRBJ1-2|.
TGCGCCAGCAGCCAGGCGGGGACGGGTACCTATGGCTACACCTTC
CASSQAGTGTYGYTF
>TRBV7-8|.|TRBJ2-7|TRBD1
TGTGCCAGCACCTACGATGCCGGGACAGGGAGGAACGAGCAGTACTTC
CASTYDAGTGRNEQYF
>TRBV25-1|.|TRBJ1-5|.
TGTGCCAGCAGTGTCGGGGGGAATCAGCCCCAGCATTTT
CASSVGGNQPQHF
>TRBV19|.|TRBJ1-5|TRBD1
TGTGCCAGTAGTCCCTCGACAGGGGTCGGCATCCATCAGCCCCAGCATTTT
CASSPSTGVGIHQPQHF
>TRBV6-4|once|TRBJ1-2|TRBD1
TGTGCCAGCAGACAGACAGGGATCGGTGGCTACACCTTC
CASRQTGIGGYTF
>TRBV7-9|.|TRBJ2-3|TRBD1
TGTGCCAGCAGCTCCACAGGGGTTGGTACGCAGTATTTT
CASSSTGVGTQYF
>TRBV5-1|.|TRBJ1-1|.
TGCGCCAGCAGCAGGACAGAGAACACTGAAGCTTTCTTT
CASSRTENTEAFF
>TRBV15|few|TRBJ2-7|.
TGTGCCACCAGCAGGGACATCCTCGGGGAGCAGTACTTC
CATSRDILGEQYF
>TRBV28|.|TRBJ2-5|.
TGTGCCAGCAGTTATTACGGGAAGGGACAAGAGACCCAGTACTTC
CASSYYGKGQETQYF
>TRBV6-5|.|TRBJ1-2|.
TGTGCCAGCAGCCCGACGGGGGTAAACTATGGCTACACCTTC
CASSPTGVNYGYTF
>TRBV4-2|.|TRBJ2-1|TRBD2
TGTGCCAGCAGCCCGCGGGACGGGGGGGCCATGGATGAGCAGTTCTTC
CASSPRDGGAMDEQFF
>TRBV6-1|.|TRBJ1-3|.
TGTGCCAGCAGTCCCCCCGGGTCGGCGGGAAACACCATATATTTT
CASSPPGSAGNTIYF
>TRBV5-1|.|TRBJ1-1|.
TGCGCCAGCAGCTCGGGCAACAGTAACACTGAAGCTTTCTTT
CASSSGNSNTEAFF
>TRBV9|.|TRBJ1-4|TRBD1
TGTGCCAGCAGCGCCGGACAGGGCGGCAAACTGTTTTTT
CASSAGQGGKLFF
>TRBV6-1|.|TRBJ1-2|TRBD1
TGTGCCAGCAGTCCCAGGGGGGAGTACGGCTACACCTTC
CASSPRGEYGYTF
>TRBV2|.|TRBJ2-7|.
TGTGCCAGCAGGGGACGGGTCTTCTCCTACGAGCAGTACTTC
CASRGRVFSYEQYF
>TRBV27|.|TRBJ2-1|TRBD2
TGTGCCAGCAGTTACAGGGACTCTAGCGGGGGGGCTAGTGAGCAGTTCTTC
CASSYRDSSGGASEQFF
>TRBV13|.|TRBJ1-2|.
TGTGCCAGCAGCTTAGGCCTAATTGGCAGGGAGGATGGCTACACCTTC
CASSLGLIGREDGYTF
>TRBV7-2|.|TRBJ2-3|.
TGTGCCAGCAGCTGGGGTGGAACAGATACGCAGTATTTT
CASSWGGTDTQYF
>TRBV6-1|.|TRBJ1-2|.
TGTGCCAGCAGCCTAAGTGGGGGGTACGGCTACACCTTC
CASSLSGGYGYTF
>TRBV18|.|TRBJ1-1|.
TGTGCCAGCTCACCACTCGGACACCTGGGAACTGAAGCTTTCTTT
CASSPLGHLGTEAFF
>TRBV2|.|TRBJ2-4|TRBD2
TGTGCCAGCAGTTCACAACTAGCGGGAGGCCCACTAGCCAAAAACATTCAGTACTTC
CASSSQLAGGPLAKNIQYF
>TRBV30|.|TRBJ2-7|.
TGTGCCTGGAGTCGCGACAGGTCCTACGAGCAGTACTTC
CAWSRDRSYEQYF
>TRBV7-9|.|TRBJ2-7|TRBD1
TGTGCCAGCCGCCGGGACAGGGACGAGCAGTACTTC
CASRRDRDEQYF
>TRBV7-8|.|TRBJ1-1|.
TGTGCCAGCAGCTTAAGCGACAGGTCAGTTGGAGCTTTCTTT
CASSLSDRSVGAFF
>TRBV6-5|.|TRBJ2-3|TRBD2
TGTGCCAGCAGTTACCAGCGGGGGAGCACAGATACGCAGTATTTT
CASSYQRGSTDTQYF
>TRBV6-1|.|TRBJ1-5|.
TGTGCCAGCAGCGTTAGGACGGATAGCAATCAGCCCCAGCATTTT
CASSVRTDSNQPQHF
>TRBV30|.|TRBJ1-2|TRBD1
TGTGCCTGGAGTGTGGGGACAGGGGATGGCTACACCTTC
CAWSVGTGDGYTF
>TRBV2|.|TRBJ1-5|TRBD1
TGTGCCAGCAGCAGGGGGCCCAATCAGCCCCAGCATTTT
CASSRGPNQPQHF
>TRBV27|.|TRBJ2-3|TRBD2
TGTGCCAGCAGTCTTATAGCGGGGGGGCAGGATACGCAGTATTTT
CASSLIAGGQDTQYF
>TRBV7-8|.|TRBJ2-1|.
TGTGCCAGCAGCGTCGGGCAGGGTAGTCACGTTGGCTACAATGAGCAGTTCTTC
CASSVGQGSHVGYNEQFF
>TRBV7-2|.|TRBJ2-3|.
TGTGCCAGCAGCTTAGCGTATCAAACAGATACGCAGTATTTT
CASSLAYQTDTQYF
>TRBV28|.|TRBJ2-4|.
TGTGCCAGCAGTTTAAAGGAAAACATTCAGTACTTC
CASSLKENIQYF
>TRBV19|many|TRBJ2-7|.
TGTGCCAGTAGTCCCGACAGCCGCGAGCAGTACTTC
CASSPDSREQYF
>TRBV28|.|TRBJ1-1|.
TGTGCCAGCAGTGCCACGACAGGTTTGAAAGCTTTCTTT
CASSATTGLKAFF
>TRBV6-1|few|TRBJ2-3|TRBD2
TGTGCCAGCAGTGCCCCTCCGGGGGGGACTAGCCTTAGCACAGATACGCAGTATTTT
CASSAPPGGTSLSTDTQYF
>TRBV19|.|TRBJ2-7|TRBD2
TGTGCCAGTAGTATCGTTCTTGCGCGGGGGGGCTCCCCCTACGAGCAGTACTTC
CASSIVLARGGSPYEQYF
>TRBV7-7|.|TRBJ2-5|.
TGTGCTAGCAGCTTAGGGGGAGGAGGGTTCCAAGAGACCCAGTACTTC
CASSLGGGGFQETQYF